Listed below are T cell receptor beta chains from one sample, sequenced in a study of CD8+CD57+ T cells in acquired aplastic anemia. TCRdb fed the reads into MiXCR, producing one record per CDR3 protein. This table has about 180,000 distinct CDR3 sequences, 55% to 65% appearing once. Sequenced input: sorted CD4+, CD8+, or CD8+CD57+ T cells (not recorded which) from PBMCs. The receptors here all came from a human donor with aplastic anemia. CDR3s include the opening cysteine and the closing phenylalanine or tryptophan. A D gene is named only where the DNA matches it firmly. Clone size, where shown, is once, few, many, or a class for clones that have expanded.

v_call,j_call,clone_size,d_call,cdr3_aa,cdr3_nt
TRBV12-3/TRBV12-4,TRBJ2-1,.,.,CASTDRGLSYNEQFF,TGTGCCAGCACCGACCGGGGACTTTCCTACAATGAGCAGTTCTTC
TRBV7-6,TRBJ2-5,.,TRBD1,CASSLVPGGPTQYF,TGTGCCAGCAGCTTAGTCCCAGGGGGTCCGACCCAGTACTTC
TRBV11-2,TRBJ1-2,many,.,CASSLGLKGPVPLLYGYTF,TGTGCCAGCAGCTTGGGGCTGAAAGGGCCCGTACCGCTCCTCTATGGCTACACCTTC
TRBV15,TRBJ2-1,.,TRBD1,CATSRVRQGVNNEQFF,TGTGCCACCAGCAGAGTGCGACAGGGGGTTAACAATGAGCAGTTCTTC
TRBV7-9,TRBJ2-7,.,TRBD1,CASSPLRDRGTDEQYF,TGTGCTAGCAGCCCTCTCCGGGACAGGGGGACCGACGAGCAGTACTTC
TRBV20-1,TRBJ2-5,few,TRBD1,CSATSSTGQETQYF,TGCAGTGCCACCTCCTCGACAGGGCAAGAGACCCAGTACTTC
TRBV5-1,TRBJ2-7,.,TRBD1,CASSLARTGDRYEQYF,TGCGCCAGCAGCTTGGCTAGGACAGGGGATCGCTACGAGCAGTACTTC
TRBV29-1,TRBJ2-5,.,.,CSVEAGRPQYF,TGCAGCGTTGAAGCGGGTCGTCCCCAGTACTTC
TRBV7-2,TRBJ2-5,.,.,CASSLGLRQETQYF,TGTGCCAGCAGCTTAGGACTACGGCAAGAGACCCAGTACTTC
TRBV20-1,TRBJ2-1,few,TRBD2,CSARELAVSNEQFF,TGCAGTGCTAGAGAACTAGCGGTTTCTAATGAGCAGTTCTTC